One and the same sample provided the 21 T cell receptor beta chains below, sequenced in a study of shared clonotypes between healthy human individuals. The assay was immunoSEQ multiplex PCR, and TCRdb's table has in-frame clones only and misses some. This table has some 1,900,000 clones, around 96% appearing once. Terminally differentiated effector memory CD45RA+ cells were excluded from the naive CD8 cells, which were CD45RO-negative and positively selected for CCR7. Sequencing was done on a sample of naive CD8+ T cells sorted from blood. The receptors come from a man between 18 and 29 years old in good health.

The chain links TRBV13 to TRBJ1-1; D is unresolved. V lost 5 bases to trimming and J lost 4 bases, with 8 bases between them. The CDR3 is 12 amino acids. In germline, CDR1 is PRHDT, CDR2 FYEKMQ (reference sequence). CDR3 coding DNA: TGTGCCAGCAGCGTCCGTTCCACTGAAGCTTTCTTT. Its translation: CASSVRSTEAFF.

The J gene is TRBJ2-2, the V gene TRBV7-9; possible D gene TRBD2, 5 bases. Germline-derived CDR1 and CDR2 are SEHNR and FQNEAQ (reference sequence). The CDR3 runs 13 residues. The V end was cut by 8 bases, the J end by 4 bases, with 11 bases between. This CDR3 reads CASSTTTTGELFF. CDR3 DNA sequence: TGTGCCAGCTCGACTACTACCACCGGGGAGCTGTTTTTT.

The DNA for the CDR3 is TGTGCCAGCAGTTCCCGGAAAAGCTCCTACAATGAGCAGTTCTTC. It is translated as CASSSRKSSYNEQFF. This chain joins TRBV6-5 and TRBJ2-1, with no clear D. Trimming stripped 4 bases from V and 0 bases from J, with 10 bases between. The germline V gene has CDR1 MNHEY and CDR2 SVGAGI. The CDR3 length is 15 residues.

V gene TRBV13 combines with J gene TRBJ2-1; D perhaps matches TRBD2 (5 bases). This CDR3 spans 20 amino acids. V gave up 2 bases and J gave up 0 bases, with 23 bases separating them. CDR1 and CDR2 from the germline V gene are PRHDT and FYEKMQ (reference sequence). DNA of the CDR3: TGTGCCAGCAGCTTATTCGACGGAGGCCCAAATCCAAGCTCCTACAATGAGCAGTTCTTC. Amino acids: CASSLFDGGPNPSSYNEQFF.

The chain uses TRBV10-3 and TRBJ1-1; 8 nucleotides agree with TRBD1. Trimming removed 6 bases from V and 1 base from J; junction bases left unmatched: 10. Germline CDR1 ENHRY, CDR2 SYGVKD. The CDR3 spans 16 residues. CDR3 protein: CAIRSKDREKNTEAFF. The CDR3 DNA is TGTGCCATCAGGAGTAAGGACAGGGAAAAGAACACTGAAGCTTTCTTT.

With regard to this clone: Other DNA sequences in this sample translate to the same CDR3. This CDR3 reads CASSLGGENTEAFF. The CDR3 bases are TGTGCCAGCAGCTTGGGGGGCGAGAACACTGAAGCTTTCTTT. The V and J genes are TRBV5-4 and TRBJ1-1; weak D call: TRBD1 (5 bases). This CDR3 has 14 amino acids. Germline values: CDR1 SGHNT, CDR2 YYREEE (reference sequence). Trimming shortened V by 0 bases and J by 1 base, and 7 bases separated the two germline ends.

The chain uses TRBV29-1 and TRBJ2-7; TRBD2 matches at 7 bases. The CDR3 has 13 amino acids. The junction had 7 bases not matched to a gene; V was cut back by 4 bases and J by 4 bases. CDR1 is SQVTM, CDR2 ANQGSEA, per germline. The CDR3 region has the DNA TGCAGCGTTGCCGGGGGGTACGGGTACGAGCAGTACTTC. Translating it yields CSVAGGYGYEQYF.

J is TRBJ2-7 and V is TRBV27, with TRBD1 identical over 8 bases. From germline, CDR1 is MNHEY and CDR2 SMNVEV (reference sequence). CDR3 length equals 14 residues. With 7 bases clipped from V and 0 bases from J, the junction kept 5 bases outside the gene matches. The CDR3 sequence is CASTWTGSSYEQYF. CDR3 DNA sequence: TGTGCCAGCACATGGACAGGGAGCTCCTACGAGCAGTACTTC.

The chain uses TRBV28 and TRBJ2-7; TRBD1 agrees at 11 bases. CDR3 length: 16 amino acids. With V trimmed by 6 bases and J by 4 bases, 11 bases remained unmatched. Germline assignment: CDR1 MDHEN and CDR2 SYDVKM. The CDR3 DNA follows: TGTGCCAGCAGACCAGGGACAGGGGGGATTCGGTACGAGCAGTACTTC. The encoded protein is CASRPGTGGIRYEQYF. Full variable domain (remainder filled in from reference TRBV28 and TRBJ2-7): DVKVTQSSRYLVKRTGEKVFLECVQDMDHENMFWYRQDPGLGLRLIYFSYDVKMKEKGDIPEGYSVSREKKERFSLILESASTNQTSMYLCASRPGTGGIRYEQYFGPGTRLTVT.

This clone was counted once. The CDR3 DNA is TGTGCCAGCAGCTTAGGAGCGAACGAGCAGTACTTC. Translation: CASSLGANEQYF. The J gene is TRBJ2-7, the V gene TRBV7-6; no reliable D call. The germline CDR1 and CDR2 sequences are SGHVS and FNYEAQ. V was cut by 1 base and J by 5 bases, with 6 bases left in between. The CDR3 is 12 residues long.

The chain has TRBV2 and TRBJ1-5, with 10 nucleotides matching TRBD1. Unmatched junction bases numbered 10, after V lost 7 bases and J lost 7 bases. CDR1 is SNHLY and CDR2 is FYNNEI in the germline V gene. The CDR3 covers 15 residues. CDR3 in amino acids: CASNRQGAGEQPQHF. The CDR3 DNA is TGTGCCAGCAATCGACAGGGGGCGGGGGAACAGCCCCAGCATTTT.

As for this clone: This specimen includes other DNA sequences encoding the same CDR3. This sequence joins TRBV6-6 and TRBJ2-7; D is unclear. Germline loops: CDR1 MNHNY, CDR2 SVGAGI (reference sequence). V lost 4 bases and J 3 bases, leaving 4 bases between the germline ends. The length of the CDR3 is 11 residues. CDR3 amino acids: CASSSNYEQYF. For the CDR3, the DNA is TGTGCCAGCAGTTCGAACTACGAGCAGTACTTC.

Comments on this clone: Possible read error: a much larger clone is one base away. The chain uses TRBV6-5 and TRBJ2-7, with D possibly matching TRBD2 (5 bases). V lost 1 base, J lost 1 base, and 5 bases lay in between. Looked up from germline, CDR1 is MNHEY and CDR2 is SVGAGI. CDR3 size: 13 residues. The CDR3, as DNA: TGTGCCAGCAGTTACTGGGAGTCCTACGAGCAGTACTTC. Amino acids: CASSYWESYEQYF.

J is TRBJ1-5 and V is TRBV15; 7 nucleotides line up with TRBD1. This CDR3 region has 18 residues. CDR1 LNHNV and CDR2 YYDKDF come from the germline V gene (reference sequence). V was clipped by 1 base and J by 0 bases; unmatched bases: 9. CDR3 coding DNA: TGTGCCACCAGCAGAGTAGGGACAGACACACATAGCAATCAGCCCCAGCATTTT. This encodes CATSRVGTDTHSNQPQHF.

This chain uses TRBV4-3 with TRBJ2-1; D might be TRBD2 (6 bases). The V end lost 2 bases, the J end lost 5 bases, and 19 bases lay between the germline ends. The CDR3 loop spans 17 amino acids. The germline CDR1 and CDR2 sequences are LGHNA and YSLEER. The CDR3 sequence: CASSQSLSGWGDNEQFF. CDR3 nucleotides: TGCGCCAGCAGCCAATCCCTAAGCGGGTGGGGCGACAATGAGCAGTTCTTC.

The CDR3 sequence: CASSARQGAGETQYF. Written as DNA, the CDR3 is TGTGCCAGCAGTGCACGCCAGGGGGCGGGTGAGACCCAGTACTTC. The rearrangement joins TRBV28 to TRBJ2-5; 8 bases match TRBD1. J gave up 5 bases and V 5 bases, and 10 bases lay outside the gene matches. The germline V gene has CDR1 MDHEN and CDR2 SYDVKM. The CDR3 sequence is 15 residues long.

As concerns this clone: Relative to the germline gene, one junction end is altered; a read error may explain this. The chain recombines TRBV7-2 with TRBJ2-2, with 11 bases lining up with TRBD1. Germline assignment: CDR1 SGHTA and CDR2 FQGNSA. The CDR3 is 19 residues long. The CDR3 sequence is CASSLVHMDRGPKTGELFF. Written as DNA, the CDR3 is TGTGCCAGCAGCTTAGTGCATATGGACAGGGGGCCGAAGACCGGGGAGCTGTTTTTT.

Remarks on this clone: The same CDR3 can be traced to other DNA sequences in this sample. The CDR3 region has the DNA TGTGCCAGCAGCCCGGGGGAGGGAAACACCATATATTTT. Protein product: CASSPGEGNTIYF. This rearrangement joins TRBV2 to TRBJ1-3; TRBD1 is a possible D gene (5 bases). The germline V gene has CDR1 SNHLY and CDR2 FYNNEI. The length of the CDR3 is 13 residues. Between the trimmed V and J ends, which lost 6 bases and 4 bases, there was a span of 10 bases.

V is TRBV7-9 and J is TRBJ2-1; D unresolved. The germline V gene encodes CDR1 SEHNR and CDR2 FQNEAQ (reference sequence). This CDR3 is built from 14 residues. The ends were cut back, 3 bases at V and 3 bases at J, with 9 bases in the middle. CDR3 region: CASSFGGGYNEQFF. CDR3 nucleotide sequence: TGTGCCAGCAGCTTCGGTGGCGGCTACAATGAGCAGTTCTTC.

The chain couples TRBV11-2 to TRBJ2-1, with 14 bases aligning to TRBD2. The CDR3 runs 15 residues. V was clipped by 3 bases and J by 8 bases; unmatched bases: 3. CDR1 and CDR2 (germline): SGHAT, FQNNGV. This CDR3 is CASSFGTSGRDEQFF. CDR3 coding DNA: TGTGCCAGCAGCTTTGGGACTAGCGGGAGAGATGAGCAGTTCTTC.

This clone was seen a single time. This chain links TRBV28 with TRBJ2-7, with D perhaps matching TRBD1 or TRBD2 (5 bases each). Germline V CDR1 and CDR2: MDHEN, SYDVKM. The CDR3 spans 13 residues. The V and J ends lost 6 bases and 6 bases respectively, with 15 bases between them. The CDR3 DNA is TGTGCCAGCAGCTGGGCCAATGGGGGCGAGCAGTACTTC. This translates into CASSWANGGEQYF. The full variable domain, its missing parts supplied by reference TRBV28 and TRBJ2-7, is DVKVTQSSRYLVKRTGEKVFLECVQDMDHENMFWYRQDPGLGLRLIYFSYDVKMKEKGDIPEGYSVSREKKERFSLILESASTNQTSMYLCASSWANGGEQYFGPGTRLTVT.